This T cell receptor (beta chain) was sequenced for a study of shared clonotypes between healthy human individuals. Naive CD8 populations comprised CD45RO-negative cells positively selected for CCR7, excluding terminally differentiated effector memory CD45RA+ cells. Here immunoSEQ multiplex PCR was the method, and the copy in TCRdb shows in-frame clones only, minus some. The sample carries roughly 650,000 clones, approximately 96% recorded once. Sample: naive CD8+ T cells sorted from blood. This TCR was recovered from a woman in her twenties or thirties in good health.

CDR3 loop: CSVELVVTYGYTF. In DNA, the CDR3 is TGCAGCGTTGAACTAGTGGTTACCTATGGCTACACCTTC. The rearrangement uses TRBV29-1 and TRBJ1-2; D unresolved. The CDR3 length is 13 residues. Per the germline V gene, CDR1 is SQVTM and CDR2 is ANQGSEA. Between the trimmed V and J ends, which lost 2 bases and 4 bases, there was a span of 11 bases. Filled out from reference TRBV29-1 and TRBJ1-2, the complete variable domain reads SAVISQKPSRDICQRGTSLTIQCQVDSQVTMMFWYRQQPGQSLTLIATANQGSEATYESGFVIDKFPISRPNLTFSTLTVSNMSPEDSSIYLCSVELVVTYGYTFGSGTRLTVV.